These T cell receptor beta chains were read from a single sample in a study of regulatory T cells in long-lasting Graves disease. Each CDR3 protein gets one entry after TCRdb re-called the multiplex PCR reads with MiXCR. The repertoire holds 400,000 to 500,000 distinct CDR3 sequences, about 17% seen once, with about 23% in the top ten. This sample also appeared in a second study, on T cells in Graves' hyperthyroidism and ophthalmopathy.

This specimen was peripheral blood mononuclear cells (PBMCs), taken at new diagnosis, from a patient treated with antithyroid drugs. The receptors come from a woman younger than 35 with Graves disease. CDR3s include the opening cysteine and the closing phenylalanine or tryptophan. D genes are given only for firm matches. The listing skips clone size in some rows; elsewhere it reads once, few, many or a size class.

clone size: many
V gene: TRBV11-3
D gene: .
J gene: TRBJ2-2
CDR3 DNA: TGTGCCAGCAGCTACTACCCGGGACGGGCGAACACCGGGGAGCTGTTTTTT
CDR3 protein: CASSYYPGRANTGELFF

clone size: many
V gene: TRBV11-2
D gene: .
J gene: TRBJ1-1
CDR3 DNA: TGTGCCAGCAGCCCGGCCCGGGCCAGACCGGGGAACACTGAAGCTTTCTTT
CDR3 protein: CASSPARARPGNTEAFF

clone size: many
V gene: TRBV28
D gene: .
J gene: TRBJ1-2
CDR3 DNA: TGTGCCAGCAGAGCACTCCGAGAGGCTTATGGCTACACCTTC
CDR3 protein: CASRALREAYGYTF

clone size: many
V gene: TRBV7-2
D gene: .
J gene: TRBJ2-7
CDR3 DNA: TGTGCCAGCAGCCTCCGACAGCTTGGGTCCTACGAGCAGTACTTC
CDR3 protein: CASSLRQLGSYEQYF

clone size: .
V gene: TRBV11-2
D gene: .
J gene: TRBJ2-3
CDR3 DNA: TGTGCCAGCAGCTTAGCATCGTATCGGGAGGATACGCAGTATTTT
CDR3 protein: CASSLASYREDTQYF

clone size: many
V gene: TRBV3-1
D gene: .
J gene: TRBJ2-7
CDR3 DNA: TGTGCCAGCAGCCAGGCGATAGCGGACTACGAGCAGTACTTC
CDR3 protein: CASSQAIADYEQYF

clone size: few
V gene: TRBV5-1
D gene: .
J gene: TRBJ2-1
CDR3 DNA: TGCGCCAGCAGCTCTGACGGCAACTCCTACAATGAGCAGTTCTTC
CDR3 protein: CASSSDGNSYNEQFF

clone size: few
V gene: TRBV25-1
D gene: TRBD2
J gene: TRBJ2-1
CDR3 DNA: TGTGCCAGCAGGAAAGCGGGAGGGCCTTTTGAGCAGTTCTTC
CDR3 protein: CASRKAGGPFEQFF

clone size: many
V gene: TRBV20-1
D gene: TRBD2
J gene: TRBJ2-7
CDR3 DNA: TGCAGTGCTCGCAACACCAGGGGACTAGCATCTTACGAGCAGTACTTC
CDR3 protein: CSARNTRGLASYEQYF

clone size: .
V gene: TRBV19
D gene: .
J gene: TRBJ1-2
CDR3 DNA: TGTGCCAGTACCGGGCATGTAGGGAATAACTATGGCTACACCTTC
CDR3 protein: CASTGHVGNNYGYTF

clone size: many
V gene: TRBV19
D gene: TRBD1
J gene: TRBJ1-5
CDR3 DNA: TGTGCCAGTAGAAGGACAGGGGATAGCAATCAGCCCCAGCATTTT
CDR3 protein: CASRRTGDSNQPQHF

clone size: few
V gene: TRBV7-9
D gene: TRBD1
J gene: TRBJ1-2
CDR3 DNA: TGTGCCAGCAGCCATATAGCCGGGGGACAGGGATCCTATGGCTACACCTTC
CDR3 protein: CASSHIAGGQGSYGYTF

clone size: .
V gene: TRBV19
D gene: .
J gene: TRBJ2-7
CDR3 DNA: TGTGCCACCCGCGCGGGACGAAACTACGAGCAGTACTTC
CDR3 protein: CATRAGRNYEQYF

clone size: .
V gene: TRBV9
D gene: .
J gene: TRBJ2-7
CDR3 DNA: TGTGCCAGCCTAGCGAATTGGTCCTACGAGCAGTACTTC
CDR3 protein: CASLANWSYEQYF